This TCR beta chain was captured by sequencing in a study of long-term antiretroviral therapy in people with HIV. Broader study findings: When set beside controls, HIV repertoires had CDR3 length ranges that were narrower. Post-ART samples showed increased diversity that remained below transplant donor control levels.

Concerning this clone: Its antigen remains unidentified.

Trimming cost V 6 bases and J 2 bases, with 8 bases left between them. CDR3 size: 14 residues. Germline V gene sequence: CDR1 MRHNA, CDR2 SNTAGT. The assay, immunoSEQ v3.0, was run at survey level. Profiled with immunoSEQ multiplex PCR; TCRdb holds only in-frame clones, not every one. The sample consists of about 29,000 clones, 93% of them appearing once. Sampling of each donor yielded at least one pre-ART PBMC sample and at least two post-ART PBMC samples. People in the study who had HIV all got their treatment in the United States. Here the sequenced sample was unsorted PBMCs, taken 6.2 years after starting antiretroviral therapy. This chain links TRBV6-4 with TRBJ2-6; D is undetermined. This TCR was sampled from a middle-aged man with HIV. CDR3 coding DNA: TGTGCCAGCAGCTCCTCCGCTGGGGCCAACGTCCTGACTTTC. Translating it yields CASSSSAGANVLTF.